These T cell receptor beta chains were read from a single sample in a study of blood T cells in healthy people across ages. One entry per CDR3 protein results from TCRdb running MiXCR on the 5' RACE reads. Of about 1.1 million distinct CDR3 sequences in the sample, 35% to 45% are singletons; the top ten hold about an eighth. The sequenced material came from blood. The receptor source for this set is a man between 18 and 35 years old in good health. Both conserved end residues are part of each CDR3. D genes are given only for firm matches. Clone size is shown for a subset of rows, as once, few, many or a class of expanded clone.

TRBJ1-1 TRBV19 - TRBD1 CASRQGDLNTEAFF TGTGCCAGTAGACAGGGGGATCTGAACACTGAAGCTTTCTTT
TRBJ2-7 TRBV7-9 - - CASSYPGTPEENEQYF TGTGCCAGCAGCTATCCAGGGACGCCAGAGGAAAACGAGCAGTACTTC
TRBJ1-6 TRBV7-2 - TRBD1 CASSTRTGATPDNSPLHF TGTGCCAGCAGCACTCGGACAGGGGCAACCCCTGATAATTCACCCCTCCACTTT
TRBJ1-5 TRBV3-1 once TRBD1 CASSQDHRGGQPQHF TGTGCCAGCAGCCAAGACCACAGGGGCGGCCAGCCCCAGCATTTT
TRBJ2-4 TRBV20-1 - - CSARARMAETWAKNIQYF TGCAGTGCTAGAGCCCGGATGGCGGAGACGTGGGCCAAAAACATTCAGTACTTC
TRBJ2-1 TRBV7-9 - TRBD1 CASSFPGTGIPNEQFF TGTGCCAGCAGCTTTCCCGGGACAGGGATCCCCAATGAGCAGTTCTTC
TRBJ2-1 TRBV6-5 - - CASGRGPGYNEQFF TGTGCCAGCGGGAGGGGGCCCGGGTACAATGAGCAGTTCTTC
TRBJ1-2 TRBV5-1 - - CASSEQKNYGYTF TGCGCCAGCAGCGAGCAGAAAAACTATGGCTACACCTTC
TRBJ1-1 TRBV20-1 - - CSAVKSKRTEAFF TGCAGTGCTGTCAAAAGTAAGAGGACTGAAGCTTTCTTT
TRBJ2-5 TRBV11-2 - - CASSLERAGNEQYF TGTGCCAGCAGCTTAGAGCGCGCAGGGAATGAGCAGTACTTC
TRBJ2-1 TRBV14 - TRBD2 CASSQDRTSGVSHNEQFF TGTGCCAGCAGCCAAGATCGAACTAGCGGGGTCTCCCACAATGAGCAGTTCTTC
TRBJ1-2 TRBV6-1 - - CASKEGSGYYGYTF TGTGCCAGCAAAGAAGGGAGTGGGTACTATGGCTACACCTTC
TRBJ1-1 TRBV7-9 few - CASSLNMRPEAFF TGTGCCAGCAGCTTAAATATGCGCCCTGAAGCTTTCTTT
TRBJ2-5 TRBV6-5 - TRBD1 CASSEQGALKTQYF TGTGCCAGCAGCGAACAGGGGGCGTTGAAGACCCAGTACTTC
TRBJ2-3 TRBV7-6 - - CASSAEVGPRGDTQYF TGTGCCAGCAGCGCGGAGGTTGGGCCTCGGGGAGATACGCAGTATTTT
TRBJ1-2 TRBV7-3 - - CASSAGTDGTYGYTF TGTGCCAGCAGCGCCGGGACGGATGGGACCTATGGCTACACCTTC
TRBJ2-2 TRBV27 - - CASSLRGAGGELFF TGTGCCAGCAGTTTAAGGGGGGCAGGCGGGGAGCTGTTTTTT
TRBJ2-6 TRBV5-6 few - CASSPTGSTGANVLTF TGTGCCAGCAGCCCAACAGGATCCACTGGGGCCAACGTCCTGACTTTC
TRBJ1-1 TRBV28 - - CASTYGFRGRRAFF TGTGCCAGCACCTATGGGTTCAGGGGCCGAAGAGCTTTCTTT
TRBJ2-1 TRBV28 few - CASGSYRELKADEQFF TGTGCCAGCGGGTCATACAGGGAGCTCAAGGCCGATGAGCAGTTCTTC
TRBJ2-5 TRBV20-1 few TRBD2 CSARGGGGPQETQYF TGCAGTGCTAGAGGCGGCGGGGGGCCACAAGAGACCCAGTACTTC
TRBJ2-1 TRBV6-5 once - CASSIPWGEQFF TGTGCCAGCAGTATCCCTTGGGGGGAGCAGTTCTTC
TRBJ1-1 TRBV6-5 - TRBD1 CASSYRQGIAEAFF TGTGCCAGCAGTTACAGACAGGGGATCGCTGAAGCTTTCTTT
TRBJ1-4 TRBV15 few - CATSRPWTSTNEKLFF TGTGCCACCAGCAGGCCCTGGACATCAACTAATGAAAAACTGTTTTTT
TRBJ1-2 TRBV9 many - CASGSGDGYGYTF TGTGCCAGCGGATCTGGGGACGGCTATGGCTACACCTTC
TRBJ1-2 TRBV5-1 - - CASSLRLSGDRYGYTF TGCGCCAGCAGCTTGAGACTCTCAGGAGACCGCTATGGCTACACCTTC
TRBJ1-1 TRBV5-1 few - CASSRDGAMNTEAFF TGCGCCAGCAGCCGTGACGGAGCTATGAACACTGAAGCTTTCTTT
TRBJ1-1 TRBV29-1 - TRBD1 CSVGSDRVGPEAFF TGCAGCGTTGGCTCGGACAGGGTCGGACCCGAAGCTTTCTTT
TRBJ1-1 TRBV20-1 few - CSAQRGTEAFF TGCAGTGCTCAGAGGGGCACTGAAGCTTTCTTT
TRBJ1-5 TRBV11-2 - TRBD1 CASSLSGGKEAVSKVNSNQPQHF TGTGCCAGCAGCTTATCAGGGGGTAAGGAAGCGGTCAGTAAGGTGAATAGCAATCAGCCCCAGCATTTT
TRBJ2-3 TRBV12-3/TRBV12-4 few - CASSRGDYTDTQYF TGTGCCAGCAGTAGGGGGGACTACACAGATACGCAGTATTTT
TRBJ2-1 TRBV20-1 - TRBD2 CSAQYGLAGALSYNEQFF TGCAGTGCCCAGTACGGACTAGCGGGGGCCTTATCCTACAATGAGCAGTTCTTC
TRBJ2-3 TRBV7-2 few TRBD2 CASSSSRGTSPSLNTQYF TGTGCCAGCAGCTCCAGCCGGGGGACTAGCCCCAGTCTCAATACGCAGTATTTT
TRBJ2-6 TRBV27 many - CASSRGSGANVLTF TGTGCCAGCAGCCGGGGATCTGGGGCCAACGTCCTGACTTTC
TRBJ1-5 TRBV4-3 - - CASSQAWGGAQPQHF TGCGCCAGCAGCCAAGCGTGGGGAGGGGCTCAGCCCCAGCATTTT
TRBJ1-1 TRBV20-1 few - CSARDPRDNTEAFF TGCAGTGCTAGAGACCCCCGGGACAACACTGAAGCTTTCTTT
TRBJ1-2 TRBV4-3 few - CASSQDRRDGYTF TGCGCCAGCAGCCAAGACCGGAGGGACGGCTACACCTTC
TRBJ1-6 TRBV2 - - CASSPTVASSPLHF TGTGCCAGCAGCCCGACAGTTGCGTCCTCACCCCTCCACTTT
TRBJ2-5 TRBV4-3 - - CASSQGGAKEETQYF TGCGCCAGCAGCCAAGGGGGGGCTAAGGAAGAGACCCAGTACTTC
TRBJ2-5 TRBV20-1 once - CSGLMADYNEQYF TGCAGTGGCCTGATGGCGGACTACAATGAGCAGTACTTC
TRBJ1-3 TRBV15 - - CATSREPARSSGNTIYF TGTGCCACCAGCAGAGAGCCAGCCCGTTCTTCGGGAAACACCATATATTTT
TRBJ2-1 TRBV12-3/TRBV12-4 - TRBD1 CASSISDRYNEQFF TGTGCCAGCAGTATATCGGACAGGTACAATGAGCAGTTCTTC
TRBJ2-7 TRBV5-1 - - CASRSGRHTYEQYF TGCGCCAGCAGATCGGGGCGGCATACCTACGAGCAGTACTTC
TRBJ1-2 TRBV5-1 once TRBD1 CASSYGGTGPYGYTF TGCGCCAGCAGCTACGGAGGGACAGGTCCCTATGGCTACACCTTC
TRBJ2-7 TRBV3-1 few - CASSKTSRAYEQYF TGTGCCAGCAGCAAAACTTCAAGAGCCTACGAGCAGTACTTC
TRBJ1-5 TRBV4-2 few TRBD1 CASSQEPGQLIQPQHF TGTGCCAGCAGCCAAGAACCGGGACAGCTGATTCAGCCCCAGCATTTT
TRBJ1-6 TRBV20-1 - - CSARSGTEYNSPLHF TGCAGTGCCAGGTCCGGGACGGAGTATAATTCACCCCTCCACTTT
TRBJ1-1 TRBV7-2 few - CASSPSRTPNTEAFF TGTGCCAGCAGCCCATCCCGGACACCGAACACTGAAGCTTTCTTT
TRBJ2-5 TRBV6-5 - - CASSYSSRPETQYF TGTGCCAGCAGTTACTCGAGCAGGCCAGAGACCCAGTACTTC
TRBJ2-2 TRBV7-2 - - CASSFNRERNTGELFF TGTGCCAGCAGCTTTAACAGGGAAAGGAACACCGGGGAGCTGTTTTTT
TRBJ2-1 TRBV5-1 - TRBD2 CASSLALAGASYNEQFF TGCGCCAGCAGCTTGGCTCTAGCGGGGGCCTCCTACAATGAGCAGTTCTTC